The clone carrying this T cell receptor beta chain has more than one count but fewer than ten. This sample is part of a study of blood T cell repertoires in COVID-19. Study summary: Whether acute or convalescent, the COVID-19 samples came from the United States, Italy and Spain.

Original analysis: The assay estimated nucleated cells by amplifying reference gene primers. Some clones are missing from TCRdb's copy, which holds only in-frame ones; the method was immunoSEQ multiplex PCR. V and J calls and clone size are copied from that table; D and trimming were computed from the DNA. Of some 400,000 clones in the sample, 85% to 90% were seen once. The trim removed 5 bases at V and 0 bases at J, leaving 6 bases unmatched. Germline-derived CDR1 and CDR2 are SGHTA and FQGNSA. The CDR3 is 16 residues long. The V call is TRBV7-2, the J call TRBJ2-2, with TRBD1 matching 7 bases. Sequencing was carried out using peripheral blood. The clonotype originates from a human donor in a cohort sampled during active COVID-19. The CDR3 nucleotides are TGTGCCAGCAGCAAAACAGGGGCCCCGAACACCGGGGAGCTGTTTTTT. Amino acids: CASSKTGAPNTGELFF.